This entry is about one T cell receptor (beta chain). Its antigen is as yet unknown. CDR3 length: 12 residues. Germline CDR1 and CDR2: KGHSH and LQKENI. Trimming removed 4 bases from V and 7 bases from J, with 8 bases in between. Assay used: immunoSEQ multiplex PCR; TCRdb lists only in-frame clones, some missing. The repertoire includes some 320,000 clones, about 85% of them detected once, and 1% to 1.5% sits in the top ten. These data originate in a study of cytomegalovirus exposure and HLA in healthy donors. General study findings and limits: While the bulk of TCR sequences proved rare, some public TCRs turned up in many donors. Per published reports, the classifier diagnosed cytomegalovirus status with high specificity and sensitivity.

The clonotype was recovered from a young woman in good health and CMV-seropositive. The chain recombines TRBV18 with TRBJ1-5, with D possibly TRBD1 on 5 matching bases. The sample taken for sequencing was PBMCs. DNA for the CDR3: TGTGCCAGCTCACGGGGGGGGCAGCCCCAGCATTTT. Protein product: CASSRGGQPQHF.